This TCR beta chain was retrieved from a study of T-cell reconstitution after alpha-beta-depleted transplantation in children. Study-wide results and caveats: In some patients, recipient T cells and intrathymic progenitors surviving conditioning explained high day-60 diversity. At around two months after transplant, the alpha-beta T cells were reportedly derived from several hundred expanded clones that came from non-depleted graft cells.

Unique molecular identifiers were incorporated when the TCRbeta library was constructed. In TCRdb, the PCR reads were re-called with MiXCR into one record per CDR3 protein. The profile covers around 120,000 distinct CDR3 sequences, with around 23% appearing a single time and 10% to 13% taken by the ten largest. In regard to this clonotype: What it binds is not known.

J was trimmed by 2 bases and V by 5 bases; bases with no gene match: 4. Germline CDR1 and CDR2: SEHNR and FQNEAQ (reference sequence). The CDR3 length is 15 residues. The sample in question was PBMCs, mostly from graft donor cells, obtained 180 days after TCRalphabeta/CD19-depleted stem cell transplant. This TCR was sampled from a male patient aged 2-15 years who had a stem cell transplant for chronic granulomatous disease, so the T cells may come from the graft donor. The rearrangement links TRBV7-9 to TRBJ2-5, with 11 bases fitting TRBD2. Here the CDR3 DNA reads TGTGCCAGCAGCACGGGACTAGCGGAACAAGAGACCCAGTACTTC. Amino acids: CASSTGLAEQETQYF.